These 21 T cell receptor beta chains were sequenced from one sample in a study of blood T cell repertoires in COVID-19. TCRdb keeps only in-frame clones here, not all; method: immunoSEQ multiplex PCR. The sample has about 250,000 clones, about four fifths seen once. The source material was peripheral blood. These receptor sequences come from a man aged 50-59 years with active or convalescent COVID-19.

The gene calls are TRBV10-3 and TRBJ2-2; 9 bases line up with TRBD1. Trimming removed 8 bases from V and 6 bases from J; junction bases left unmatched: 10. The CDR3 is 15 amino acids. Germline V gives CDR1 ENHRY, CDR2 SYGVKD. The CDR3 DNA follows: TGTGCCATCGGGGACAGGGTAGAGAAGCCCGGGGAGCTGTTTTTT. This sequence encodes CAIGDRVEKPGELFF.

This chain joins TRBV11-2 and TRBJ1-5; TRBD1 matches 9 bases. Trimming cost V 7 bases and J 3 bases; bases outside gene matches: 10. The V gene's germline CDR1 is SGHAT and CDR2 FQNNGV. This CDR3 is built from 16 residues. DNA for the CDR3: TGTGCCAGCACCATTCCGCGACAGGGGGACAATCAGCCCCAGCATTTT. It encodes CASTIPRQGDNQPQHF.

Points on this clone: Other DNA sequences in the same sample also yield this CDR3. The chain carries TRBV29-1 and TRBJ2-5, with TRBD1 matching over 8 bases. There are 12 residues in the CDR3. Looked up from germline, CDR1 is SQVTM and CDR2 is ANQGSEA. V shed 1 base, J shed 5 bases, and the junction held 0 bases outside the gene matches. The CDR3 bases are TGCAGCGTTGAAGGGACAGGGGAGACCCAGTACTTC. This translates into CSVEGTGETQYF. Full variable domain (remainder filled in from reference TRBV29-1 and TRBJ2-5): SAVISQKPSRDICQRGTSLTIQCQVDSQVTMMFWYRQQPGQSLTLIATANQGSEATYESGFVIDKFPISRPNLTFSTLTVSNMSPEDSSIYLCSVEGTGETQYFGPGTRLLVL.

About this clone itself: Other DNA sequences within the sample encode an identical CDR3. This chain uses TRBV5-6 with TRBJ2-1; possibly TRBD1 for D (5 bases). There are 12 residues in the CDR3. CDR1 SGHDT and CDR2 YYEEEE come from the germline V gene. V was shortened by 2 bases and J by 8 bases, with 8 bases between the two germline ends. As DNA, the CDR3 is TGTGCCAGCAGCTTTCAGGGCTATGAGCAGTTCTTC. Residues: CASSFQGYEQFF.

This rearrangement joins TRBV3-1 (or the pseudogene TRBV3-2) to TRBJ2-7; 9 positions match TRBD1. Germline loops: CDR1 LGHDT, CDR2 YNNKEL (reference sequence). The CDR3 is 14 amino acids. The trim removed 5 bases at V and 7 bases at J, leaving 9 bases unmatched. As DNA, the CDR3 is TGTGCCAGCAGCTTTCAGGGGACAGGGTGGGAGCAGTACTTC. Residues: CASSFQGTGWEQYF.

The CDR3 region is CASSFQGSSNTGELFF. CDR3 bases: TGTGCCAGCAGTTTCCAGGGGTCCTCGAACACCGGGGAGCTGTTTTTT. The V and J genes are TRBV27 and TRBJ2-2, with TRBD1 as a possible D gene (6 bases). The CDR3 contains 16 residues. Trimming removed 3 bases at V and 0 bases at J, with 11 bases between. CDR1 MNHEY and CDR2 SMNVEV come from the germline V gene (reference sequence).

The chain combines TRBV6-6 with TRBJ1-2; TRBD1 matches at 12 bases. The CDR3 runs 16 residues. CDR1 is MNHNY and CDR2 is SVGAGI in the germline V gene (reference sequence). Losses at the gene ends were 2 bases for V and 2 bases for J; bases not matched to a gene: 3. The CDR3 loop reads CASSYGDRGRNYGYTF. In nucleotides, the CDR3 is TGTGCCAGCAGTTACGGGGACAGGGGGCGGAACTATGGCTACACCTTC.

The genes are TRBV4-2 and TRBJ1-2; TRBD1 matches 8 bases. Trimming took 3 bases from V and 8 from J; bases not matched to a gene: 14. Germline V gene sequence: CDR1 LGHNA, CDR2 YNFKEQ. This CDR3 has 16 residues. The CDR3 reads CASSHTLDRGLGGYTF. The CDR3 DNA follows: TGTGCCAGCAGCCATACCCTCGACAGGGGCTTAGGCGGCTACACCTTC.

CDR3 nucleotide sequence: TGTGCCAGCAGTCCCGCGACAGGGCGGGAAAAACTGTTTTTT. This sequence encodes CASSPATGREKLFF. This chain links TRBV27 with TRBJ1-4, with 7 positions matching TRBD1. From germline, CDR1 is MNHEY and CDR2 SMNVEV (reference sequence). The CDR3 loop spans 14 amino acids. The ends lost 5 bases at V and 8 bases at J; junction bases unmatched: 8.

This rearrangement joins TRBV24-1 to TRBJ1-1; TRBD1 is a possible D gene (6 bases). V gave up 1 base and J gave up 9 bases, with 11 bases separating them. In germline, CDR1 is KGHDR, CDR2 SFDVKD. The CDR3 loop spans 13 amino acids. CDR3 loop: CATSDFDTGQAFF. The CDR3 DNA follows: TGTGCCACCAGTGATTTCGACACAGGGCAAGCTTTCTTT.

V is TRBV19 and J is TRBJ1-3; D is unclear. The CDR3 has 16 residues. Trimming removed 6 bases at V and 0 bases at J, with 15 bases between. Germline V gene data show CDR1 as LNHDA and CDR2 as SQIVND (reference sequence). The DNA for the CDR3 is TGTGCCAGTAGCCCTGGGCGTGGTTACTCTGGAAACACCATATATTTT. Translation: CASSPGRGYSGNTIYF.

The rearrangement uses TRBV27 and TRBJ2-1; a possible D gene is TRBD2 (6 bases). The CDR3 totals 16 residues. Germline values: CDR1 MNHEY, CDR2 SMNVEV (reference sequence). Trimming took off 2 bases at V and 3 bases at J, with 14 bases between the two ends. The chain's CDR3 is CASSLKGAGRYNEQFF. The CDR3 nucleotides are TGTGCCAGCAGTTTAAAAGGGGCGGGACGCTACAATGAGCAGTTCTTC.

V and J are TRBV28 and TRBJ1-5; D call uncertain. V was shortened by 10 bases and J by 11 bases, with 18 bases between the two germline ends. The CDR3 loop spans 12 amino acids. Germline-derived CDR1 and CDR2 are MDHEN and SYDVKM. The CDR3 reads CATRDPLESQHF. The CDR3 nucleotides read TGTGCCACTAGAGATCCGCTGGAGTCCCAGCATTTT.

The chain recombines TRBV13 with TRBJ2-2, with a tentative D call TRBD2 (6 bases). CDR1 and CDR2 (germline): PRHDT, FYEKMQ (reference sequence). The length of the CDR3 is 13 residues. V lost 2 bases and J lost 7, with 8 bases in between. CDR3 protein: CASSLRGSGELFF. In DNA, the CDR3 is TGTGCCAGCAGCTTACGGGGGAGCGGGGAGCTGTTTTTT.

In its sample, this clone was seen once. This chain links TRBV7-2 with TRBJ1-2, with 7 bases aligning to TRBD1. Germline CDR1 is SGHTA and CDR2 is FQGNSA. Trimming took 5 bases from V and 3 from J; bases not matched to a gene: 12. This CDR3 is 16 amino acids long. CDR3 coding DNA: TGTGCCAGCAGCCGCTCGACAGGGAGTATTCACTATGGCTACACCTTC. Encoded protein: CASSRSTGSIHYGYTF.

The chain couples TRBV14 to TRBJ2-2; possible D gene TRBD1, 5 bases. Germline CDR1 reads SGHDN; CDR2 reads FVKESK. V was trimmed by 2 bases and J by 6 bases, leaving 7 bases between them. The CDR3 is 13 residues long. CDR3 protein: CASSQTRAGELFF. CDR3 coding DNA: TGTGCCAGCAGCCAAACCAGGGCCGGGGAGCTGTTTTTT.

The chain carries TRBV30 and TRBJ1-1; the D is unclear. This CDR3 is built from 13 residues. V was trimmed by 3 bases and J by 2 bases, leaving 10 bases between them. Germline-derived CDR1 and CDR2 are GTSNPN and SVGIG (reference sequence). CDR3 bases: TGTGCCTGGAGCATAGCGATTAACACTGAAGCTTTCTTT. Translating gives CAWSIAINTEAFF.

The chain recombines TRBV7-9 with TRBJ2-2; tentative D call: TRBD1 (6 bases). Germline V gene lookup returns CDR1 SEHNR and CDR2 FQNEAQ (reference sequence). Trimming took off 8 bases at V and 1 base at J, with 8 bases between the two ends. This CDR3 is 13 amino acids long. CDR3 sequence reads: CASEDRNTGELFF. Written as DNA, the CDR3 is TGTGCCAGCGAGGACAGGAACACCGGGGAGCTGTTTTTT.

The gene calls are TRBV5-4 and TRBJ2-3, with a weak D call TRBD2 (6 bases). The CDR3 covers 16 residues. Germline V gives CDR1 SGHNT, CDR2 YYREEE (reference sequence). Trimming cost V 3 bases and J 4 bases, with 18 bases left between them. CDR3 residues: CASSSPFRGSSDTQYF. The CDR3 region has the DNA TGTGCCAGCAGCTCCCCCTTTCGGGGGAGCTCAGATACGCAGTATTTT. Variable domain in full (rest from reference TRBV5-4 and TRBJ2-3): ETGVTQSPTHLIKTRGQQVTLRCSSQSGHNTVSWYQQALGQGPQFIFQYYREEENGRGNFPPRFSGLQFPNYSSELNVNALELDDSALYLCASSSPFRGSSDTQYFGPGTRLTVL.

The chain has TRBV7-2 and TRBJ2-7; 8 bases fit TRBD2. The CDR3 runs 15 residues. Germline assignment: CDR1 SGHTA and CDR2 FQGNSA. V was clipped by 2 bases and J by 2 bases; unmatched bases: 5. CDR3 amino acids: CASSLLGSGAYEQYF. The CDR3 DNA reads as TGTGCCAGCAGCTTACTGGGTAGCGGGGCCTACGAGCAGTACTTC.

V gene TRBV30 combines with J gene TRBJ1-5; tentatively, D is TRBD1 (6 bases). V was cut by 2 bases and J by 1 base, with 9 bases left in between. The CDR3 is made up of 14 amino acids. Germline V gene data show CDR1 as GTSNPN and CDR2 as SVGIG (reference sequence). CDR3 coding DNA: TGTGCCTGGAGTTCGGGGGGCAGCAATCAGCCCCAGCATTTT. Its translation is CAWSSGGSNQPQHF.